This T cell receptor beta chain was captured by sequencing in a study of CD8 T cells in Susac syndrome. On the study more broadly: Sequenced Susac syndrome patients included roughly six with active disease and 8 or 9 who were in remission.

Purification of the CD8+ and CD4+ T cells relied on negative isolation, and TEMRA cells underwent FACS enrichment. General study points: The authors acknowledged that their TCR sequencing and HLA analysis involved a relatively small number of individuals.

When the RNA was reverse transcribed, random hexamers were used with an input of about 0.45 to 1 ug. TCR beta CDR3 was amplified by immunoSEQ covering 54 Vbeta and 13 Jbeta. From the immunoSEQ multiplex PCR reads, TCRdb called clonotypes with MiXCR, one entry per CDR3 protein. Of around 170,000 distinct CDR3 sequences listed, 95% are singletons. On this clonotype itself: As yet, its antigen is unknown.

Sequencing was done on a sample of CD4+ T cells from PBMCs. This receptor was taken from a human donor with Susac syndrome.

CDR3 loop: CASSFRGTSLFF. The DNA of the CDR3 is TGTGCCAGCAGTTTTCGCGGGACATCGCTGTTCTTC. The chain has TRBV27 and TRBJ2-1; D may be TRBD1 or TRBD2 (6 bases each). The CDR3 loop spans 12 amino acids. Germline V gene lookup returns CDR1 MNHEY and CDR2 SMNVEV (reference sequence). Trimming left V 3 bases short and J 15 bases short, with 15 bases between.